This TCR beta chain stems from a study of CD8 T cells in Susac syndrome. Study as a whole: Clinically active disease was present in five or six of the sequenced Susac syndrome patients. Roughly eight of these patients were in remission.

Trimming removed 4 bases from V and 7 bases from J, with 13 bases in between. There are 13 residues in the CDR3. Germline CDR1 is LGHDT and CDR2 is YNNKEL (reference sequence). In blood CD8+ and CD4+ T cells, TCR beta underwent sequencing. While CD8+ and CD4+ T cells were isolated negatively, TEMRA cells were enriched by FACS. A quantity of about 0.5 to 1 ug RNA underwent reverse transcription using random hexamers. The TCR beta CDR3 was amplified by immunoSEQ multiplex PCR across 54 Vbeta, 13 Jbeta. MiXCR, applied by TCRdb to the immunoSEQ multiplex PCR reads, yields one record per CDR3 protein. The table has about 140,000 distinct CDR3 sequences, just under 95% seen once. This clonotype was counted a single time.

The clonotype was recovered from a human donor with Susac syndrome. Specimen: CD4+ T cells from PBMCs. This sequence joins TRBV3-1 and TRBJ1-2, with D hard to call. CDR3 DNA sequence: TGTGCCAGCAGCCCCGGACTCAACCGTGGCTACACCTTC. Residues: CASSPGLNRGYTF.